These T cell receptor beta chains were read from a single sample in a study of blood T cells in healthy people across ages. TCRdb ran MiXCR on the 5' RACE reads and lists one entry per CDR3 protein. The sample records around 800,000 distinct CDR3 sequences, 53% being singletons. Sequencing was performed on blood. The receptor set was obtained from a man at least 80 years old in good health. Both conserved end residues are part of each CDR3. The D gene is left open where the match is weak. A clone size is listed for some rows: how often the clone was seen (once, few, many), or a class if it is expanded.

D	V	size	J	DNA	CDR3
NA	TRBV2	few	TRBJ2-7	TGTGCCAGCAGTGGAAGACACTACGAGCAGTACTTC	CASSGRHYEQYF
NA	TRBV10-3	NA	TRBJ2-3	TGTGTCATCAGTGAGGGAGGAGGGACAGAGACGCAGTATTTT	CVISEGGGTETQYF
NA	TRBV25-1	NA	TRBJ2-7	TGTGCCAGCAGTGGCAGTGGGGCAGGGAGGAACGAGCAGTACTTC	CASSGSGAGRNEQYF
NA	TRBV21-1	NA	TRBJ2-1	TGTGCCAGCAGCAGCGGGGGGGAGAGATACAATGAGCAGTTCTTC	CASSSGGERYNEQFF
NA	TRBV29-1	few	TRBJ1-2	TGCAGCGTTGAAGACCGACCATATGGCTACACCTTC	CSVEDRPYGYTF
TRBD1	TRBV9	NA	TRBJ1-6	TGTGCCAGCAGCGTAGCCGAGGGGGCGGTGGATTCACCCCTCCACTTT	CASSVAEGAVDSPLHF
NA	TRBV10-1	NA	TRBJ2-7	TGCGCCAGCAGTGGGCGGCAGATCTACGAGCAGTACTTC	CASSGRQIYEQYF
TRBD1	TRBV4-1	NA	TRBJ2-1	TGCGCCAGCAGCCAAACAGGGGGCTACAATGAGCAGTTCTTC	CASSQTGGYNEQFF
TRBD2	TRBV29-1	few	TRBJ2-7	TGCAGCGCTGGGGGGGGTATCTACGAGCAGTACTTC	CSAGGGIYEQYF
TRBD2	TRBV7-9	once	TRBJ2-7	TGTGCCAGCAGCTTACAGCCCGGACTAGCGGGAGGTTACGAGCAGTACTTC	CASSLQPGLAGGYEQYF
TRBD2	TRBV4-2	few	TRBJ2-3	TGTGCCAGCAGCCAAGATCCCCTAGCGGGACCTACAGATACGCAGTATTTT	CASSQDPLAGPTDTQYF
NA	TRBV7-2	NA	TRBJ2-5	TGTGCCAGCAGCTCGTGGGCGGTAGAGACCCAGTACTTC	CASSSWAVETQYF
NA	TRBV28	NA	TRBJ2-2	TGTGCCAGCCAGGGATGGACCGGGGAGCTGTTTTTT	CASQGWTGELFF
NA	TRBV6-6	NA	TRBJ2-1	TGTGCCAGCAGCCCCACGGGGGCGGGGGATTACAATGAGCAGTTCTTC	CASSPTGAGDYNEQFF
NA	TRBV5-1	NA	TRBJ2-1	TGCGCCAGTGCTCCGGCCGGGGGCTACAATGAGCAGTTCTTC	CASAPAGGYNEQFF
NA	TRBV7-9	NA	TRBJ1-1	TGTGCCAGCAGGGAGGACAGTTTCACTGAAGCTTTCTTT	CASREDSFTEAFF
NA	TRBV7-3	NA	TRBJ2-3	TGTGCCAGCAGCCGCCCAGGAGGAGATACGCAGTATTTT	CASSRPGGDTQYF
NA	TRBV21-1	few	TRBJ1-6	TGTGCCAGCAGCAAAGCGGGTAGCTCCTATAATTCACCCCTCCACTTT	CASSKAGSSYNSPLHF
NA	TRBV6-1	NA	TRBJ2-1	TGTGCCAGTGTCGAGGCCTCCTACAATGAGCAGTTCTTC	CASVEASYNEQFF
TRBD1	TRBV2	once	TRBJ1-1	TGTGCCAGCAAGAGGGGACAGTCGAACACTGAAGCTTTCTTT	CASKRGQSNTEAFF
TRBD2	TRBV20-1	NA	TRBJ2-2	TGCAGTGCTACCGGGCTCGGGGGGTACACCGGGGAGCTGTTTTTT	CSATGLGGYTGELFF
TRBD1	TRBV7-2	NA	TRBJ1-1	TGTGCCAGCAGCTCCGGACAGGTTTTCATCACTGAAGCTTTCTTT	CASSSGQVFITEAFF
NA	TRBV6-1	NA	TRBJ1-5	TGTGCCAGCAGAGACTACCTGGGTAATCAGCCCCAGCATTTT	CASRDYLGNQPQHF
NA	TRBV10-3	NA	TRBJ2-5	TGTGCCACCCAAGACGGACAAGGGACCCAGTACTTC	CATQDGQGTQYF
NA	TRBV29-1	few	TRBJ2-5	TGCAGCGTTGTAATCCAGGGCGTTTGGGAGACCCAGTACTTC	CSVVIQGVWETQYF
TRBD2	TRBV20-1	NA	TRBJ2-2	TGCAGTGCTAGGACTAGCGGGAGAGCGGGCGGGGAGCTGTTTTTT	CSARTSGRAGGELFF
TRBD2	TRBV20-1	NA	TRBJ2-7	TGCAGTGCTGGCAAGATAGCGGGAGTGTTCCTCGAGCAGTACTTC	CSAGKIAGVFLEQYF
NA	TRBV7-9	few	TRBJ2-5	TGTGCCAGCAGCTTAGCGGACATTGGCAGGGGCCGAGAGACCCAGTACTTC	CASSLADIGRGRETQYF
TRBD1	TRBV12-3/TRBV12-4	NA	TRBJ1-2	TGTGCCAGCAGCCGCCGGACAGGGGGGGACTATGGCTACACCTTC	CASSRRTGGDYGYTF